This T cell receptor (beta chain) is drawn from a study of CD8 T cells in Susac syndrome. In the study overall: Sequencing included Susac syndrome patients, about 6 of them with active disease and eight in remission.

Worth noting for this clonotype: Its cognate antigen is unknown.

Negative isolation yielded CD4+ and CD8+ T cells, and FACS enriched TEMRA cells. The CDR3 contains 12 residues. The V end lost 6 bases, the J end lost 2 bases, and 8 bases lay between the germline ends. Germline CDR1 reads MNHEY; CDR2 reads SVGEGT. It was with random hexamers that about 0.45 to 1 ug RNA was reverse transcribed. TCRdb reprocessed the immunoSEQ multiplex PCR reads via MiXCR and lists one record per CDR3 protein. This table holds approximately 50,000 distinct CDR3 sequences, more than 85% found once. General study points: Susac-specific public clones in total CD8+ repertoires numbered some 16; in CD8+ TEMRA repertoires, they numbered several. The authors acknowledged that their TCR sequencing and HLA analysis involved a relatively small number of individuals.

The V and J genes are TRBV6-2 or TRBV6-3 and TRBJ2-7, with D tentatively TRBD1 or TRBD2 (5 bases each). The sequencing sample was made of CD8+ T cells from PBMCs. The TCR originated in a human donor with Susac syndrome. This CDR3 is CASSGTPYEQYF. The CDR3 DNA follows: TGTGCCAGCAGCGGGACCCCCTACGAGCAGTACTTC.